A selection of T cell receptor beta chains follows, all from one sample in a study of T-cell memory formation after mild COVID-19. TCRdb reanalysed the 5' RACE reads using MiXCR and keeps one entry per CDR3 protein. The repertoire includes roughly 62,000 distinct CDR3 sequences, about 10% of them detected once, and about 1.1% sits in the top ten. Material: PBMCs or a T cell subset sorted from them (not recorded which). These receptors were taken from a man aged 18 to 29 who had mild COVID-19 (a few samples of this study predate the infection). Cell type and time point are not known. Both conserved end residues are part of each CDR3. Fields, in order: D gene, V gene, J gene, clone size, CDR3 DNA, CDR3 protein. The D gene is left open where the match is weak. Clone size is shown for a subset of rows, as once, few, many or a class of expanded clone.

D: NA
V: TRBV20-1
J: TRBJ2-3
size: many
DNA: TGCAGTGCTAGGAACCCGTCGGCAGATACGCAGTATTTT
CDR3: CSARNPSADTQYF

D: NA
V: TRBV29-1
J: TRBJ2-7
size: NA
DNA: TGCAGCGTTGGGGACACTTACGAGCAGTACTTC
CDR3: CSVGDTYEQYF

D: NA
V: TRBV13
J: TRBJ2-1
size: NA
DNA: TGTGCCAGCAGCTTAAGGATCCGGGATCTATACAATGAGCAGTTCTTC
CDR3: CASSLRIRDLYNEQFF

D: NA
V: TRBV7-8
J: TRBJ1-2
size: NA
DNA: TGTGCCAGCAGCTTAGCCCATTATGGCTACACCTTC
CDR3: CASSLAHYGYTF

D: NA
V: TRBV2
J: TRBJ2-2
size: few
DNA: TGTGCCAGCAGTGAAGGCCGCGGGGGGGAGCTGTTTTTT
CDR3: CASSEGRGGELFF

D: TRBD1
V: TRBV7-2
J: TRBJ2-3
size: many
DNA: TGTGCCAGCAGCTGGGCCGGGACAGGCAACACAGATACGCAGTATTTT
CDR3: CASSWAGTGNTDTQYF

D: NA
V: TRBV11-2
J: TRBJ1-3
size: few
DNA: TGTGCCAGCAGCCTTTCCGGGGAAGGTCGAAACACCATATATTTT
CDR3: CASSLSGEGRNTIYF

D: NA
V: TRBV28
J: TRBJ1-5
size: NA
DNA: TGTGCCAGCAGTTTGGGCAGCAGGAGCAATCAGCCCCAGCATTTT
CDR3: CASSLGSRSNQPQHF

D: NA
V: TRBV10-1
J: TRBJ2-3
size: NA
DNA: TGCGCCAGCAGTGAAGGGCAGGGAGGCCGGGGTACGCAGTATTTT
CDR3: CASSEGQGGRGTQYF

D: NA
V: TRBV3-1
J: TRBJ2-5
size: few
DNA: TGTGCCAGCAGCCAAGCCACCCGTGTGCCCCAGTACTTC
CDR3: CASSQATRVPQYF

D: TRBD1
V: TRBV20-1
J: TRBJ1-2
size: few
DNA: TGCAGTGCTAGAGATGGGACAGGGGAGTGCTACACCTTC
CDR3: CSARDGTGECYTF

D: NA
V: TRBV5-1
J: TRBJ2-3
size: NA
DNA: TGCGCCAGCAGCTTGGGGGGAGACAGAGCAGATACGCAGTATTTT
CDR3: CASSLGGDRADTQYF

D: TRBD2
V: TRBV7-2
J: TRBJ2-3
size: medium-sized
DNA: TGTGCCAGCAGCTTTACCCCCAGGACTAGCGGGGGGCCCAGCACAGATACGCAGTATTTT
CDR3: CASSFTPRTSGGPSTDTQYF

D: TRBD2
V: TRBV7-2
J: TRBJ2-3
size: many
DNA: TGTGCCAGCAGGGCTTCGGGACTAGCGGGGGATACGCAGTATTTT
CDR3: CASRASGLAGDTQYF

D: NA
V: TRBV15
J: TRBJ2-7
size: few
DNA: TGTGCCACCAGCAAGCCCGGGGGCGGTTACGAGCAGTACTTC
CDR3: CATSKPGGGYEQYF

D: TRBD1
V: TRBV12-3/TRBV12-4
J: TRBJ1-1
size: NA
DNA: TGTGCCAGCAGAACCCTGAGGGGGCCGAACACTGAAGCTTTCTTT
CDR3: CASRTLRGPNTEAFF

D: TRBD1
V: TRBV29-1
J: TRBJ1-2
size: many
DNA: TGCAGCGCTGACCCCCAACAGGGGGCGGGCTACACCTTC
CDR3: CSADPQQGAGYTF

D: NA
V: TRBV30
J: TRBJ2-7
size: NA
DNA: TGTGCCTTTTCGCAGAGCTCCTACGAGCAGTACTTC
CDR3: CAFSQSSYEQYF

D: NA
V: TRBV12-3/TRBV12-4
J: TRBJ2-3
size: NA
DNA: TGTGCCAGCAGTCGGGGACTCGGGGGCCGTACGCAGTATTTT
CDR3: CASSRGLGGRTQYF

D: NA
V: TRBV4-3
J: TRBJ2-1
size: NA
DNA: TGCGCCAGCAGCCTCATGGCGGGTTACAATGAGCAGTTCTTC
CDR3: CASSLMAGYNEQFF

D: NA
V: TRBV4-1
J: TRBJ2-5
size: few
DNA: TGCGCCAGCAGGGACCTGGGGGGCGCGTCTGAGACCCAGTACTTC
CDR3: CASRDLGGASETQYF

D: NA
V: TRBV20-1
J: TRBJ2-3
size: NA
DNA: TGCAGTGCTAGAGTCGGGGGCCCGACAGATACGCAGTATTTT
CDR3: CSARVGGPTDTQYF

D: TRBD2
V: TRBV7-9
J: TRBJ2-1
size: few
DNA: TGTGCCAGCAGGCCTCTTCCGGGGGGGCGGCAGTTCTTC
CDR3: CASRPLPGGRQFF

D: TRBD1
V: TRBV5-4
J: TRBJ2-6
size: few
DNA: TGTGCCAGCAGCCTTGGACAGGTTTTCTCTGGGGCCAACGTCCTGACTTTC
CDR3: CASSLGQVFSGANVLTF

D: NA
V: TRBV7-8
J: TRBJ1-5
size: many
DNA: TGTGCCAGCAGCTTAAGGGGGAATCAGCCCCAGCATTTT
CDR3: CASSLRGNQPQHF

D: NA
V: TRBV2
J: TRBJ1-5
size: NA
DNA: TGTGCCAGCGGGGAGTTAGGGCAGGATCAGCCCCAGCATTTT
CDR3: CASGELGQDQPQHF

D: TRBD2
V: TRBV7-2
J: TRBJ2-1
size: few
DNA: TGTGCCAGCAGATCCCCGGGGGGGGGCTCCTACAATGAGCAGTTCTTC
CDR3: CASRSPGGGSYNEQFF

D: NA
V: TRBV7-2
J: TRBJ2-3
size: many
DNA: TGTGCCAGCAGCTTAAGGAGGTCGCCAGATACGCAGTATTTT
CDR3: CASSLRRSPDTQYF

D: NA
V: TRBV20-1
J: TRBJ2-2
size: NA
DNA: TGCAGTGCTAGAGATTGGATGGGAGCCGGGGAGCTGTTTTTT
CDR3: CSARDWMGAGELFF

D: NA
V: TRBV3-1
J: TRBJ2-2
size: few
DNA: TGTGCCAGCAGCCACGAATCAGGGGCCACCGGGGAGCTGTTTTTT
CDR3: CASSHESGATGELFF

D: NA
V: TRBV5-1
J: TRBJ1-2
size: many
DNA: TGCGCCAGCAGCTTGACGACAGAGAACTATGGCTACACCTTC
CDR3: CASSLTTENYGYTF

D: NA
V: TRBV4-1
J: TRBJ2-2
size: few
DNA: TGCGCCAGCAGCCAAGACGGAGGGGCGCTGGCCGGGGAGCTGTTTTTT
CDR3: CASSQDGGALAGELFF

D: TRBD2
V: TRBV7-2
J: TRBJ2-1
size: many
DNA: TGTGCCAGCAGCCCCGGACTAGCGGGGAACAATGAGCAGTTCTTC
CDR3: CASSPGLAGNNEQFF

D: NA
V: TRBV18
J: TRBJ2-1
size: few
DNA: TGTGCCAGCTCACCACGGCGTAATGAGCAGTTCTTC
CDR3: CASSPRRNEQFF

D: NA
V: TRBV7-6
J: TRBJ2-5
size: many
DNA: TGTGCCAGCAGCCCCCGGGCAGGCTACCAAGAGACCCAGTACTTC
CDR3: CASSPRAGYQETQYF

D: NA
V: TRBV6-2/TRBV6-3
J: TRBJ1-5
size: NA
DNA: TGTGCCAGCAGCCGGGGACTGGAAAATCAGCCCCAGCATTTT
CDR3: CASSRGLENQPQHF

D: NA
V: TRBV12-3/TRBV12-4
J: TRBJ2-5
size: NA
DNA: TGTGCCAGCAGTGGTCGGGGATGGGAGACCCAGTACTTC
CDR3: CASSGRGWETQYF

D: NA
V: TRBV5-6
J: TRBJ2-4
size: NA
DNA: TGTGCCAGCAGCTTGTATCGGTTAGCCAAAAACATTCAGTACTTC
CDR3: CASSLYRLAKNIQYF

D: TRBD2
V: TRBV4-1
J: TRBJ2-7
size: few
DNA: TGCGCCAGCAGCCAGTCTAGCGGGGGGCGGTTAGAGCAGTACTTC
CDR3: CASSQSSGGRLEQYF

D: TRBD2
V: TRBV7-6
J: TRBJ2-7
size: few
DNA: TGTGCCAGCAGCTGGGGAGGGGTCGAGCAGTACTTC
CDR3: CASSWGGVEQYF

D: TRBD1
V: TRBV27
J: TRBJ1-2
size: many
DNA: TGTGCCAGCAGTTTAAAGGGGGCAAGCTATGGCTACACCTTC
CDR3: CASSLKGASYGYTF

D: NA
V: TRBV7-9
J: TRBJ1-6
size: NA
DNA: TGTGCCAGCAGCTGGAGTGGGGGGACAAATTCACCCCTCCACTTT
CDR3: CASSWSGGTNSPLHF

D: TRBD2
V: TRBV24-1
J: TRBJ2-3
size: NA
DNA: TGTGCCACCAGTGATACCGGACTAGCGGGAGTGGCAGATACGCAGTATTTT
CDR3: CATSDTGLAGVADTQYF

D: TRBD1
V: TRBV4-1
J: TRBJ2-3
size: NA
DNA: TGCGCCAGCGGACAGGGTATCGATACGCAGTATTTT
CDR3: CASGQGIDTQYF

D: TRBD1
V: TRBV5-6
J: TRBJ2-5
size: many
DNA: TGTGCCAGCAGCTCTAACCAGGGGGCAGGGGAGACCCAGTACTTC
CDR3: CASSSNQGAGETQYF

D: NA
V: TRBV4-3
J: TRBJ2-3
size: medium-sized
DNA: TGCGCCAGCAGCCAACAAGTGGGAGGTACCCGCGGAACGCAGTATTTT
CDR3: CASSQQVGGTRGTQYF

D: TRBD2
V: TRBV11-2
J: TRBJ2-1
size: NA
DNA: TGTGCCAGCAGCTCGGGGACTAGCGGGGGCAATGAGCAGTTCTTC
CDR3: CASSSGTSGGNEQFF

D: NA
V: TRBV12-3/TRBV12-4
J: TRBJ2-3
size: many
DNA: TGTGCCAGCAGTTTAGAGGGTGGAAATACGCAGTATTTT
CDR3: CASSLEGGNTQYF

D: TRBD1
V: TRBV5-1
J: TRBJ2-3
size: NA
DNA: TGCGCCAGCAGCCGCGACAGGGCAGGCACAGATACGCAGTATTTT
CDR3: CASSRDRAGTDTQYF

D: TRBD2
V: TRBV20-1
J: TRBJ2-1
size: NA
DNA: TGCAGTGCTAGCTTGCTAGGAAGCGGGGGGGTGGCCTCCTACAATGAGCAGTTCTTC
CDR3: CSASLLGSGGVASYNEQFF

D: TRBD1
V: TRBV4-1
J: TRBJ1-4
size: NA
DNA: TGCGCCAGCAGCCCCCGGACAGGGGGAGAAACTAATGAAAAACTGTTTTTT
CDR3: CASSPRTGGETNEKLFF

D: TRBD2
V: TRBV5-1
J: TRBJ2-1
size: NA
DNA: TGCGCCAGCAGCACTGGGGCGGGGGGTCACGATGAGCAGTTCTTC
CDR3: CASSTGAGGHDEQFF

D: TRBD1
V: TRBV25-1
J: TRBJ2-1
size: few
DNA: TGTGCCAGCAGTGAATGGGGGACAGGGGGCCGTAATGAGCAGTTCTTC
CDR3: CASSEWGTGGRNEQFF

D: NA
V: TRBV12-3/TRBV12-4
J: TRBJ1-2
size: NA
DNA: TGTGCCAGCAGTTTAGTTGGATTTGGTGGCTACACCTTC
CDR3: CASSLVGFGGYTF

D: NA
V: TRBV7-8
J: TRBJ1-6
size: NA
DNA: TGTGCCAGCAGCGCCCCGGGGAGGTCCTATAATTCACCCCTCCACTTT
CDR3: CASSAPGRSYNSPLHF

D: TRBD1
V: TRBV28
J: TRBJ1-6
size: NA
DNA: TGTGCCAGCCAGGACCCGGGACAGCCTAATTCACCCCTCCACTTT
CDR3: CASQDPGQPNSPLHF

D: TRBD1
V: TRBV7-9
J: TRBJ1-5
size: NA
DNA: TGTGCCAGCAGCTTACAGGGGGGACAGCCCCAGCATTTT
CDR3: CASSLQGGQPQHF

D: NA
V: TRBV6-1
J: TRBJ1-3
size: few
DNA: TGTGCCAGCAACCCCCGGGACGGAGCCTCTGGAAACACCATATATTTT
CDR3: CASNPRDGASGNTIYF

D: TRBD1
V: TRBV9
J: TRBJ2-7
size: NA
DNA: TGTGCCAGCAGCTCTACCGGGACAGGGGCACGCAGGTACTTC
CDR3: CASSSTGTGARRYF